The source of this TCR beta chain is a study of blood T cell repertoires in COVID-19. As for the study in general: Researchers got acute and convalescent COVID-19 samples from the United States, Italy and Spain.

Produced via immunoSEQ multiplex PCR; TCRdb's table is partial and in-frame only. The table has roughly 64,000 clones, 85% to 90% seen once. What was sequenced was peripheral blood. The clonotype was recovered from a man over 45 with active COVID-19.

The CDR3, as DNA: TGTGCCAGTAAAGGGACAGGGGGCCTGAGCACTGAAGCTTTCTTT. The encoded protein is CASKGTGGLSTEAFF. J is TRBJ1-1 and V is TRBV19, with 12 bases identical to TRBD1. This CDR3 has 15 residues. Per the germline V gene, CDR1 is LNHDA and CDR2 is SQIVND (reference sequence). V was pared by 7 bases and J by 4 bases, with 7 bases of the junction left unmatched.